This T cell receptor beta chain was documented in a study of blood T cell repertoires in COVID-19 (dated by TCRdb to 2020 to 2022). Regarding the complete study: Samples from collaborators originated in the United States, Italy and Spain and spanned both the acute and convalescent phases of COVID-19. The repertoires were made available in a free public database intended to serve as a resource for research on the immune response to SARS-CoV-2. Samples were obtained from the ongoing ImmuneRACE study (first 160 participants) and from 1,254 subjects provided by 6 global collaborators. The prospective study material was composed of cDNA or gDNA derived from T cells, B-cell-depleted T cells, or PBMCs. Sample metadata almost always included a de-identified subject ID, COVID-19 status, age in years and sex. Where available, HLA class I and class II types were taken from metadata supplied by the sample provider and were not determined by assay-based typing. Deeply sampled blood TCRbeta repertoires from subjects exposed to, actively infected with, or recovered from COVID-19 were included in the dataset.

TCRbeta CDR3 regions were amplified from genomic DNA by means of the immunoSEQ Assay, a bias-controlled multiplex PCR. The authors' pipeline ran thus. Nucleated cell counts per sample were estimated from amplification of reference gene primers within the assay. To quantify the absolute abundance of each unique TCRbeta CDR3 rearrangement, sequence reads were collapsed and filtered. For each sample, productive Simpson clonality was calculated by taking the square root of Simpson's diversity index across productive rearrangements. Imported from immuneACCESS, the table was reduced by TCRdb to in-frame sequences with V and J called. These copies leave out some clones; in studies compared against another copy, an unresolved V gene accounts for under half, and the cause of the remainder is not known. The D gene and trimming were derived from the DNA, and the V and J assignments and clone size from that table. The sample table holds a few hundred thousand clones, of which roughly 80% were seen once. Of the sample, 7.4% is held by the ten largest clones.

With respect to this clone: The clone's antigen remains unknown. No per-base quality is available; no much larger clone lies one base away.

Collaborating institutions collected whole blood in K2EDTA tubes following their own protocols. For TCRbeta analysis, collaborators shipped samples in one of three forms: frozen whole blood, isolated PBMCs, or DNA extracted from either of those sample types. On the study overall, not on this receptor specifically: The quantity of clinical and demographic metadata differed by source and by participant and was supplied without curation.

The germline ends are 11 bases apart after V is trimmed by 3 bases and J by 0 bases. CDR1 and CDR2, per the germline V gene (reference sequence), are DFQATT and SNEGSKA. The CDR3 contains 14 residues, cysteine and phenylalanine counted. The retained sequence is limited to the CDR3, 42 bases, with the frame set at the first base. The specimen was peripheral blood. The chain is assembled from TRBV20-1 and TRBJ1-1; the D gene cannot be resolved reliably. The TCR was taken from a woman aged 45-65 years with acute or convalescent COVID-19. CDR3 protein: CSASIDIVNTEAFF. The sequence in DNA is TGCAGTGCTAGTATCGACATTGTGAACACTGAAGCTTTCTTT.